The source of this TCR beta chain is a study of T-cell memory formation after mild COVID-19. Whole-study context: TCR clusters mostly belonged to single donors. Study results and limitations: Clones that contracted from day 15 to 85 had balanced CD4/CD8; later expanders were CD4+ biased. The pre-infection memory compartment contained some responding clones, suggesting cross-reactive memory joined.

Comments on this clonotype: Its antigen remains unidentified.

Trimming took 6 bases from V and 6 from J, leaving 12 bases between them. The CDR3 contains 13 residues. In germline, CDR1 is KGHSH, CDR2 LQKENI. TCRdb re-derived calls from the 5' RACE reads in MiXCR, one entry per CDR3 protein. This table holds 350,000 or so distinct CDR3 sequences, roughly 20% found once. The chain is built from TRBV18 and TRBJ2-1; no definite D call. This TCR came from an adult woman who had mild COVID-19 (a few samples of this study predate the infection). Cell type and time point are not known. The sample consisted of PBMCs or a T cell subset sorted from them (not recorded which). DNA of the CDR3: TGTGCCAGCTCCCCCATGGGATTCAATGAGCAGTTCTTC. It encodes CASSPMGFNEQFF. Full variable domain (outside the CDR3, taken from reference TRBV18 and TRBJ2-1): NAGVMQNPRHLVRRRGQEARLRCSPMKGHSHVYWYRQLPEEGLKFMVYLQKENIIDESGMPKERFSAEFPKEGPSILRIQQVVRGDSAAYFCASSPMGFNEQFFGPGTRLTVL.